The clone carrying this TCR beta chain was picked up a small number of times. Its target is not known. The sequencing template was cDNA reverse transcribed from extracted RNA. Libraries were prepared by immunoSEQ multiplex PCR; TCRdb keeps only in-frame clonotypes and omits some of them. The profile covers some 150,000 clones, with 50% to 75% appearing a single time and approximately 16% taken by the ten largest. Germline V lookup: CDR1 SQVTM, CDR2 ANQGSEA. This CDR3 is 15 amino acids long. The V end was cut by 5 bases, the J end by 0 bases, with 14 bases between. The data were obtained in a study of CD8+ T cells in alopecia areata. Study findings and constraints: Many expanded lesional clones persisted in scalp and blood during tofacitinib treatment.

Treatment: oral pan-JAK inhibitor, 5-10 mg twice daily. From alopecia areata patients, lesional scalp punch biopsies and peripheral blood were collected. The origin of this receptor is a human donor with alopecia areata. The material was CD4+ T cells sorted from blood, obtained at roughly week 58, from a patient treated with tofacitinib. The gene calls are TRBV29-1 and TRBJ1-3, with D possibly being TRBD1 (6 bases). This chain's CDR3 is CSVSTGPVSGNTIYF. The DNA for the CDR3 is TGCAGCGTTTCCACAGGGCCGGTCTCTGGAAACACCATATATTTT.